The sequence of this T cell receptor (beta chain) was determined in a study of blood T cell repertoires in COVID-19. The protocol was immunoSEQ multiplex PCR, while the TCRdb copy is restricted to in-frame clones and leaves out a portion. The sample lists 200,000 to 250,000 clones; more than 80% were seen once. Germline CDR1 SQVTM, CDR2 ANQGSEA. The CDR3 has 14 residues. The junction had 10 bases not matched to a gene; V was cut back by 5 bases and J by 5 bases. The source of this sequence is a young man who had recovered from COVID-19. This chain connects TRBV29-1 to TRBJ1-2, with TRBD1 matching 8 bases. Sequences were obtained from peripheral blood. Here the CDR3 DNA reads TGCAGCGTTTGGACGGACAGGGAGGGGTATGGCTACACCTTC. Encoded protein: CSVWTDREGYGYTF.